This entry describes one T cell receptor beta chain. The data derive from a study of CD8+ T cells in alopecia areata. TCR sequencing used cDNA made by reverse transcription of extracted RNA. Profiled with immunoSEQ multiplex PCR; TCRdb holds only in-frame clones, not every one. The sample comprises 130,000 to 150,000 clones, approximately 87% of which are singletons, and around 15% rests with the top ten. The CDR3 contains 15 residues. V lost 4 bases, J lost 5 bases, and 16 bases lay in between. Per germline, CDR1 MGHRA and CDR2 YSYEKL. Lesional scalp punch biopsies and peripheral blood came from alopecia areata patients.

This chain links TRBV4-1 with TRBJ2-3; perhaps D is TRBD1 or TRBD2 (6 bases each). This clonotype was sampled from a human donor with alopecia areata. The material was CD8+ T cells sorted from blood, obtained at week 0. The CDR3 spells CASSPTGGLVDTQYF. CDR3 nucleotide sequence: TGCGCCAGCAGCCCCACTGGGGGGCTCGTAGATACGCAGTATTTT.